The clone carrying this T cell receptor beta chain has a handful of counts. It may be a read error: a sequence one base away is much more abundant. The sample originates from a study of early T cells in non-severe SARS-CoV-2 infection. Individual cDNA molecules carried attached unique molecular identifiers. TCRdb processed the 5' RACE reads anew with MiXCR; each CDR3 protein has one entry. The sample shows tens of thousands of distinct CDR3 sequences, about 5.8% of them seen only once. The CDR3 extends over 14 amino acids. Germline V CDR1 and CDR2: SGHTA, FQGNSA. The V call is TRBV7-2, the J call TRBJ1-1; D gene ambiguous. The source of this sequence is an adult who was a healthcare worker with PCR-confirmed SARS-CoV-2 infection or an uninfected control (not recorded which). The sequencing input was whole blood. The CDR3 is CVSSLGPRKTEAFF. CDR3 nucleotide sequence: TGTGTCAGCAGCTTAGGGCCCAGGAAAACTGAAGCTTTCTTT.